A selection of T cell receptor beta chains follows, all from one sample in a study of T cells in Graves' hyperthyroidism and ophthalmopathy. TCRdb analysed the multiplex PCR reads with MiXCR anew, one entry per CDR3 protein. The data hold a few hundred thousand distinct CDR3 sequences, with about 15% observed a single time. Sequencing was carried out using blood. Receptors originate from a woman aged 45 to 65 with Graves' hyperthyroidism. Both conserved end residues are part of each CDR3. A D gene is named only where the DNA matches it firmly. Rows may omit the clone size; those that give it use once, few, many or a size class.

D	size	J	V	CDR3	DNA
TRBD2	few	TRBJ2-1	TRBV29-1	CSVPEWTSGRAGNEQFF	TGCAGCGTTCCGGAATGGACTAGCGGGAGGGCAGGCAATGAGCAGTTCTTC
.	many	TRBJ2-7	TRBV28	CASSLLQGSNEQYF	TGTGCCAGCAGTTTACTACAGGGTTCCAACGAGCAGTACTTC
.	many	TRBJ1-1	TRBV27	CASSSARGTEAFF	TGTGCCAGCAGTTCAGCAAGGGGCACTGAAGCTTTCTTT
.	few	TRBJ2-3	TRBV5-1	CASSLLSRTDTQYF	TGCGCCAGCAGCTTGTTGTCCCGCACAGATACGCAGTATTTT
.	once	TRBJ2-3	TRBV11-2	CASIPAGTDTQYF	TGTGCCAGCATCCCCGCAGGCACAGATACGCAGTATTTT
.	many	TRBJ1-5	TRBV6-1	CASSSATLFQDAQHF	TGTGCCAGCAGCTCAGCTACACTCTTCCAAGACGCCCAGCATTTT
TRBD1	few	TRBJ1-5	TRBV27	CASSQFRDRPNQPQHF	TGTGCCAGCAGTCAATTCCGGGACAGACCTAATCAGCCCCAGCATTTT
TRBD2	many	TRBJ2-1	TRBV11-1	CASSFYGRDNEQFF	TGTGCCAGCAGCTTCTACGGGAGGGACAATGAGCAGTTCTTC
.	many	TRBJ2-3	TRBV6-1	CASRHDSYTDTQYF	TGTGCCAGCAGGCATGACAGTTACACAGATACGCAGTATTTT
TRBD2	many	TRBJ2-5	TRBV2	CASSDGLAGVGTQYF	TGTGCCAGCAGTGATGGCCTAGCGGGAGTAGGGACCCAGTACTTC
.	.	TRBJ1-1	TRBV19	CASSILGQNTEAFF	TGTGCCAGTAGTATTTTAGGCCAGAACACTGAAGCTTTCTTT
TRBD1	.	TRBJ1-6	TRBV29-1	CSAMTGVYNSPLHF	TGCAGCGCCATGACAGGGGTCTATAATTCACCCCTCCACTTT
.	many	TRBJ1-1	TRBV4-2	CASSQDKGMNTEAFF	TGTGCCAGCAGCCAAGATAAGGGGATGAACACTGAAGCTTTCTTT
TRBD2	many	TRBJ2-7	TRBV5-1	CASSWESGGFGEQYF	TGCGCCAGCAGCTGGGAGTCGGGGGGTTTCGGCGAGCAGTACTTC
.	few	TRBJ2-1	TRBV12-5	CASGLLGGGNEQFF	TGTGCTAGTGGTTTACTAGGGGGGGGCAATGAGCAGTTCTTC
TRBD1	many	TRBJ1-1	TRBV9	CASSTGQGADEAFF	TGTGCCAGCAGCACAGGACAGGGGGCTGATGAAGCTTTCTTT
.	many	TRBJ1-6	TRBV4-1	CASSQGRNPFYNSPLHF	TGCGCCAGCAGCCAAGGGAGGAATCCTTTCTATAATTCACCCCTCCACTTT
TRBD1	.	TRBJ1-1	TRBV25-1	CASSETGQGFSEAFF	TGTGCCAGCAGTGAAACGGGACAGGGGTTTTCTGAAGCTTTCTTT
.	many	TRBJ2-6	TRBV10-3	CAISETGVTGANVLTF	TGTGCCATCAGTGAGACCGGGGTTACCGGGGCCAACGTCCTGACTTTC
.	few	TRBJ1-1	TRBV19	CASRFDGGVTEAFF	TGTGCCAGTAGATTCGACGGGGGGGTGACTGAAGCTTTCTTT
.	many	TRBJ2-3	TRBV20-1	CSASYQGEEDTQYF	TGCAGTGCTAGTTACCAGGGTGAGGAAGATACGCAGTATTTT
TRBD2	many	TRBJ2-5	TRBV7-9	CASSPRELGTQYF	TGTGCCAGCAGCCCGCGGGAGCTTGGGACCCAGTACTTC
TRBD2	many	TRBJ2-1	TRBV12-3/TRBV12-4	CASNEDLAGWREQFF	TGTGCCAGCAATGAGGACCTAGCGGGTTGGCGTGAGCAGTTCTTC
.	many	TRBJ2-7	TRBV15	CATSREGEQYF	TGTGCCACCAGCAGAGAGGGCGAGCAGTACTTC
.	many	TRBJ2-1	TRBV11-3	CASSSVTRGVNEQFF	TGTGCCAGCAGCTCCGTCACTCGGGGAGTAAATGAGCAGTTCTTC
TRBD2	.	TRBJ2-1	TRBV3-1	CASSQPRTSGRSPYNEQFF	TGTGCCAGCAGCCAACCCAGGACTAGCGGGAGGAGTCCCTACAATGAGCAGTTCTTC
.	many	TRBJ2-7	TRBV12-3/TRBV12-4	CASSPYYEQYF	TGTGCCAGCAGTCCCTACTACGAGCAGTACTTC
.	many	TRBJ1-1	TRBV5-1	CASSLNTQTTEAFF	TGCGCCAGCAGCTTGAATACCCAGACCACTGAAGCTTTCTTT
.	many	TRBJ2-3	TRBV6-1	CASSAKGGSTDTQYF	TGTGCCAGCAGTGCGAAGGGGGGGAGCACAGATACGCAGTATTTT
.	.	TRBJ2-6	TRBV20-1	CSARDLQGLSGANVLTF	TGCAGTGCTAGAGATCTCCAGGGCCTCTCTGGGGCCAACGTCCTGACTTTC
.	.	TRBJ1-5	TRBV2	CASSDAGPGAQHF	TGTGCCAGCAGTGACGCGGGTCCGGGGGCCCAGCATTTT
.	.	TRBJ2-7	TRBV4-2	CASSQGGAISYEQYF	TGTGCCAGCAGCCAAGGTGGGGCTATATCCTACGAGCAGTACTTC
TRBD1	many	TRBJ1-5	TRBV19	CASETGGRNQPQHF	TGTGCCAGTGAAACAGGGGGCAGAAATCAGCCCCAGCATTTT
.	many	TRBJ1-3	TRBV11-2	CASSPRTVSGSGNTIYF	TGTGCCAGCAGCCCCAGGACGGTGAGCGGATCTGGAAACACCATATATTTT
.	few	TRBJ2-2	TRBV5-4	CASSLIENTGELFF	TGTGCCAGCAGCTTAATAGAGAACACCGGGGAGCTGTTTTTT
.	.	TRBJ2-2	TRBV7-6	CASSLQRQGELFF	TGTGCCAGCAGCCTACAGCGCCAAGGGGAGCTGTTTTTT
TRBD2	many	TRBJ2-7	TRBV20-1	CSARRRYSGRVGSYEQYF	TGCAGTGCTAGGAGGAGATATAGCGGGAGGGTGGGATCCTACGAGCAGTACTTC